These 10 T cell receptor beta chains share one sample of origin, sequenced in a study of metastatic and nonmetastatic thyroid tumors. Patients had received no treatment of any kind before thyroid surgery. MiXCR re-clonotyped the PCR reads for TCRdb. The table lists roughly 12,000 clones, 38% of them singletons. What was sequenced was tumor tissue. These receptor sequences come from a female donor with papillary thyroid cancer or a benign thyroid nodule (not recorded which). Some clones in this sample may be carry-over from other donors' samples.

This clone has only a few counts. The gene calls are TRBV6-4 and TRBJ2-4; 8 bases agree with TRBD1. The CDR3 runs 13 residues. Trimming took 0 bases from V and 8 from J; bases not matched to a gene: 0. Germline CDR1 and CDR2: MRHNA and SNTAGT. CDR3 region: CASSDSDRDIQYF. The CDR3 nucleotides are TGTGCCAGCAGTGACTCGGACAGGGACATTCAGTACTTC.

This clone was detected ten times or more. The chain uses TRBV6-6 and TRBJ2-1, with D possibly TRBD2 on 5 matching bases. Germline CDR1 reads MNHNY; CDR2 reads SVGAGI (reference sequence). Deletions cut 0 bases from V and 8 bases from J, with 8 bases between. The CDR3 runs 13 residues. CDR3 sequence reads: CASSYSGRDEQFF. In DNA, the CDR3 is TGTGCCAGCAGTTACTCAGGGCGGGATGAGCAGTTCTTC.

The rearrangement joins TRBV10-2 to TRBJ2-3; D is ambiguous. The CDR3 length is 13 residues. Germline-derived CDR1 and CDR2 are WSHSY and SAAADI. V dropped 6 bases and J dropped 7 bases, with 14 bases sitting between them. This CDR3 reads CASSNGARNTQYF. CDR3 DNA sequence: TGCGCCAGCAGCAATGGTGCCAGAAATACGCAGTATTTT.

V is TRBV30 and J is TRBJ1-2; the D is unclear. Trimming removed 2 bases at V and 8 bases at J, with 15 bases between. The CDR3 length is 13 residues. Germline loops: CDR1 GTSNPN, CDR2 SVGIG (reference sequence). CDR3 sequence reads: CAWSSGYPLGYTF. CDR3 DNA: TGTGCCTGGAGTTCCGGGTACCCGTTGGGCTACACCTTC.

A few counts support this clone. The V call is TRBV2, the J call TRBJ1-2, with D possibly being TRBD1 (5 bases). Deletions cut 8 bases from V and 9 bases from J, with 19 bases between. This CDR3 spans 13 amino acids. Germline loops: CDR1 SNHLY, CDR2 FYNNEI. The CDR3 DNA is TGTGCCAGCCTGGGTGAGGCTATGGGACGCTACACCTTC. Translated, it gives CASLGEAMGRYTF.

This clone is large by share. CDR3 sequence: CASSLDWASGIYEQYF. The CDR3 DNA reads as TGCGCCAGCAGCTTGGATTGGGCTAGCGGGATCTACGAGCAGTACTTC. The chain links TRBV5-1 to TRBJ2-7; 9 nucleotides match TRBD2. Trimming took 0 bases from V and 3 from J; bases not matched to a gene: 7. The CDR3 contains 16 residues. Per germline, CDR1 SGHRS and CDR2 YFSETQ. The variable domain in full, completed from reference TRBV5-1 and TRBJ2-7, reads KAGVTQTPRYLIKTRGQQVTLSCSPISGHRSVSWYQQTPGQGLQFLFEYFSETQRNKGNFPGRFSGRQFSNSRSEMNVSTLELGDSALYLCASSLDWASGIYEQYFGPGTRLTVT.

The sample holds a few counts of this clone. The V gene is TRBV6-1, the J gene TRBJ2-7, with 11 bases that match TRBD1. After removal of 6 bases from V and 5 bases from J, the junction contained 6 bases not matched to a gene. Germline V gives CDR1 MNHNS, CDR2 SASEGT. CDR3 length: 14 amino acids. As DNA, the CDR3 is TGTGCCAGCAGGGGGACAGGGGGTCGGGACGAGCAGTACTTC. Its translation: CASRGTGGRDEQYF.

This clone is large (0.1 to 1%) within its sample. V and J are TRBV28 and TRBJ1-5, with D perhaps matching TRBD1 (6 bases). The V end lost 5 bases, the J end lost 0 bases, and 14 bases lay between the germline ends. Germline lookup yields CDR1 MDHEN and CDR2 SYDVKM. The CDR3 extends over 16 amino acids. The CDR3 is CASSPRGGYSNQPQHF. The DNA of the CDR3 is TGTGCCAGCAGTCCTAGGGGGGGTTATAGCAATCAGCCCCAGCATTTT. The full variable domain, with the rest looked up from reference TRBV28 and TRBJ1-5, is DVKVTQSSRYLVKRTGEKVFLECVQDMDHENMFWYRQDPGLGLRLIYFSYDVKMKEKGDIPEGYSVSREKKERFSLILESASTNQTSMYLCASSPRGGYSNQPQHFGDGTRLSIL.

The J gene is TRBJ2-1, the V gene TRBV19, with 9 positions matching TRBD1. V gave up 4 bases and J gave up 3 bases; unmatched junction bases: 13. The CDR3 is made up of 18 amino acids. The V gene's germline CDR1 is LNHDA and CDR2 SQIVND (reference sequence). The CDR3 is CASSRKVSGTGNYNEQFF. The CDR3 bases are TGTGCCAGTAGTAGGAAGGTCTCCGGGACAGGGAACTACAATGAGCAGTTCTTC.

This clone was seen only a few times. The gene calls are TRBV6-1 and TRBJ1-2, with 9 bases that match TRBD1. The V segment lost 5 bases and the J segment 4 bases; nucleotides outside the gene matches: 11. The germline V gene has CDR1 MNHNS and CDR2 SASEGT. CDR3 size: 16 residues. The CDR3 reads CASSPVTGTGTYGYTF. In DNA form, the CDR3 reads TGTGCCAGCAGTCCCGTTACCGGGACAGGGACCTATGGCTACACCTTC.